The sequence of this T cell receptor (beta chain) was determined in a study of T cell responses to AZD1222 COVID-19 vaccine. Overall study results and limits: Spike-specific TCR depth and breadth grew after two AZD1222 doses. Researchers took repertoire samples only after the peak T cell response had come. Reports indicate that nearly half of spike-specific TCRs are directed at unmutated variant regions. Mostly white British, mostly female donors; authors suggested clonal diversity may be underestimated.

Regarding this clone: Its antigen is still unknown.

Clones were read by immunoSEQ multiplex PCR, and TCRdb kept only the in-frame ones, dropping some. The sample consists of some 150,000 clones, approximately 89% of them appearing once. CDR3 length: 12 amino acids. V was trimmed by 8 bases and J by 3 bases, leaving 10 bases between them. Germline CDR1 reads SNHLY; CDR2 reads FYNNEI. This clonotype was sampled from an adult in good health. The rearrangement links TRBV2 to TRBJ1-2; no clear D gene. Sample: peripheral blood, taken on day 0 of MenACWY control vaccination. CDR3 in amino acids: CASGRADYGYTF. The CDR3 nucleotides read TGTGCCAGCGGGCGGGCGGACTATGGCTACACCTTC.